These 28 T cell receptor beta chains originate from one sample sequenced in a study of T-cell memory formation after mild COVID-19. Each CDR3 protein is one row after TCRdb ran MiXCR on the 5' RACE reads. This table holds roughly 120,000 distinct CDR3 sequences, roughly 20% found once. Source material: PBMCs or a T cell subset sorted from them (not recorded which). Every receptor here comes from a man aged 18 to 30 who had mild COVID-19 (a few samples of this study predate the infection). Cell type and time point are not known.

The V gene is TRBV4-2, the J gene TRBJ1-4, with a tentative D call TRBD1 (5 bases). V shed 3 bases and J shed 10 bases, with 18 bases lying between them. This CDR3 region has 15 residues. Germline V CDR1 and CDR2: LGHNA, YNFKEQ. The CDR3 DNA sequence: TGTGCCAGCAGCCAGGGGGACGAATATTCTGGAAAACTGTTTTTT. Its translation is CASSQGDEYSGKLFF.

This clonotype was counted between two and nine times. J is TRBJ2-2 and V is TRBV5-1, with D possibly being TRBD1 (6 bases). The CDR3 extends over 17 amino acids. The germline V gene has CDR1 SGHRS and CDR2 YFSETQ. Trimming stripped 4 bases from V and 5 bases from J, with 21 bases between. The CDR3 region is CASSPLMTGAGTGELFF. The CDR3 DNA follows: TGCGCCAGCAGCCCACTCATGACAGGTGCTGGAACCGGGGAGCTGTTTTTT. Variable domain in full (rest from reference TRBV5-1 and TRBJ2-2): KAGVTQTPRYLIKTRGQQVTLSCSPISGHRSVSWYQQTPGQGLQFLFEYFSETQRNKGNFPGRFSGRQFSNSRSEMNVSTLELGDSALYLCASSPLMTGAGTGELFFGEGSRLTVL.

The sample holds a few counts of this clonotype. The genes are TRBV2 and TRBJ1-1; perhaps TRBD1 as D (5 bases). This CDR3 contains 15 residues. Germline V gene data show CDR1 as SNHLY and CDR2 as FYNNEI. Trimming took off 5 bases at V and 0 bases at J, with 13 bases between the two ends. As DNA, the CDR3 is TGTGCCAGCAGTATTAGACAGACATTGAACACTGAAGCTTTCTTT. This codes for CASSIRQTLNTEAFF.

This clonotype was picked up a small number of times. The rearrangement links TRBV2 to TRBJ2-3; no clear D gene. Germline values: CDR1 SNHLY, CDR2 FYNNEI. V lost 8 bases, J lost 0 bases, and 18 bases lay in between. The CDR3 loop spans 16 amino acids. The CDR3 sequence is CASLPLMLTSTDTQYF. In nucleotides, the CDR3 is TGTGCCAGCCTCCCCTTAATGCTGACTAGCACAGATACGCAGTATTTT.

This clonotype was recorded a few times. This sequence joins TRBV7-8 and TRBJ2-7, with 9 bases identical to TRBD1. The germline gives CDR1 SGHVS, CDR2 FQNEAQ. This CDR3 contains 14 residues. Trimming removed 5 bases from V and 5 bases from J; junction bases left unmatched: 7. The CDR3 coding sequence is TGTGCCAGCAGCCGGACAGGGGAGCATCACGAGCAGTACTTC. It specifies CASSRTGEHHEQYF.

For the CDR3, the DNA is TGTGCCAGCAGCAGAAATGGCTACACCTTC. This sequence encodes CASSRNGYTF. The chain combines TRBV2 with TRBJ1-2; D uncertain. Deletions cut 6 bases from V and 6 bases from J, with 5 bases between. The germline CDR1 and CDR2 sequences are SNHLY and FYNNEI. The CDR3 length is 10 residues.

There are a few counts of this clonotype. The chain is built from TRBV6-2 or TRBV6-3 and TRBJ1-1; tentative D call: TRBD1 (5 bases). V lost 6 bases and J 1 base, leaving 21 bases between the germline ends. CDR1 MNHEY and CDR2 SVGEGT come from the germline V gene. This CDR3 spans 17 amino acids. CDR3 loop: CASSLTERTGENTEAFF. CDR3 DNA: TGTGCCAGCAGCCTCACTGAACGGACGGGGGAGAACACTGAAGCTTTCTTT.

Turning to this clonotype: The junction differs from germline at one of its ends, possibly a read error. The chain employs TRBV7-9 and TRBJ2-2; 8 nucleotides line up with TRBD1. The CDR3 consists of 13 residues. Germline V CDR1 and CDR2: SEHNR, FQNEAQ (reference sequence). CDR3: CGEETGDVGELFF. CDR3 in DNA: TGCGGGGAGGAGACAGGGGATGTCGGGGAGCTGTTTTTT.

This clonotype was counted a few times. V is TRBV6-5 and J is TRBJ2-7, with 7 nucleotides matching TRBD1. Per the germline V gene, CDR1 is MNHEY and CDR2 is SVGAGI. J gave up 0 bases and V 0 bases, and 2 bases lay outside the gene matches. The CDR3 is 15 amino acids. The CDR3 reads CASSYSTGSSYEQYF. In DNA form, the CDR3 reads TGTGCCAGCAGTTACTCGACAGGGAGCTCCTACGAGCAGTACTTC.

This clonotype has more than one count but fewer than ten. This rearrangement joins TRBV28 to TRBJ2-5, with D possibly matching TRBD1 (6 bases). The CDR3 is 15 residues long. CDR1 and CDR2 (germline): MDHEN, SYDVKM. V was pared by 4 bases and J by 1 base, with 13 bases between. The CDR3 DNA sequence: TGTGCCAGCAGTTCGTTGGACAGTACCCAAGAGACCCAGTACTTC. This encodes CASSSLDSTQETQYF.

This clonotype was observed a handful of times. J is TRBJ2-3 and V is TRBV19, with 9 bases that match TRBD2. The ends lost 3 bases at V and 0 bases at J; junction bases unmatched: 7. Per the germline V gene, CDR1 is LNHDA and CDR2 is SQIVND (reference sequence). This CDR3 is built from 17 residues. CDR3 nucleotides: TGTGCCAGTAGTATGCCCCCACTAGCGGGTAGCACAGATACGCAGTATTTT. It is translated as CASSMPPLAGSTDTQYF.

This clonotype was observed a handful of times. The J gene is TRBJ1-6, the V gene TRBV6-1; D not resolved. V was shortened by 8 bases and J by 5 bases, with 13 bases between the two germline ends. The CDR3 covers 14 residues. Looked up from germline, CDR1 is MNHNS and CDR2 is SASEGT. CDR3 sequence (DNA): TGTGCCAGCCCTGGTAACGCCGATAATTCACCCCTCCACTTT. Translated, it gives CASPGNADNSPLHF.

The rearrangement joins TRBV9 to TRBJ2-1; the D gene is possibly TRBD1 (7 bases). Germline CDR1 reads SGDLS; CDR2 reads YYNGEE. Trimming stripped 2 bases from V and 10 bases from J, with 19 bases between. The CDR3 runs 15 residues. CDR3 nucleotide sequence: TGTGCCAGCAGCGTCGAGGCGGCAGGGGGAGGCGAGCAGTTCTTC. Translation gives CASSVEAAGGGEQFF.

This chain uses TRBV29-1 with TRBJ1-2; the D is unclear. V was shortened by 0 bases and J by 8 bases, with 16 bases between the two germline ends. Germline CDR1 reads SQVTM; CDR2 reads ANQGSEA. This CDR3 region has 14 residues. CDR3 nucleotide sequence: TGCAGCGTTGAAGATTCGAGGGAAGTGAGGGGCTACACCTTC. Translating gives CSVEDSREVRGYTF.

A single count supports this clonotype. The chain carries TRBV10-3 and TRBJ1-2, with D hard to call. CDR1 is ENHRY and CDR2 is SYGVKD in the germline V gene. The CDR3 covers 15 residues. V dropped 9 bases and J dropped 6 bases, with 23 bases sitting between them. The CDR3 DNA is TGTGCCATAACCCCTTCAGGCGGGAAACTGGATGGCTACACCTTC. It translates to CAITPSGGKLDGYTF.

J is TRBJ2-4 and V is TRBV4-2; D is undetermined. The germline gives CDR1 LGHNA, CDR2 YNFKEQ. The CDR3 contains 14 residues. V gave up 0 bases and J gave up 10 bases, with 13 bases separating them. CDR3 protein: CASSQDVGFGIQYF. The CDR3 DNA follows: TGTGCCAGCAGCCAAGACGTCGGCTTCGGGATTCAGTACTTC.

V gene TRBV4-2 combines with J gene TRBJ2-3; 14 nucleotides match TRBD2. The ends lost 4 bases at V and 5 bases at J; junction bases unmatched: 11. Looked up from germline, CDR1 is LGHNA and CDR2 is YNFKEQ. There are 18 residues in the CDR3. The CDR3 here is CASSPRETSGGVVDTQYF. The DNA for the CDR3 is TGTGCCAGCAGCCCGAGAGAGACTAGCGGGGGGGTGGTAGATACGCAGTATTTT.

This clonotype has only a few counts. CDR3 in amino acids: CASSQEGYRVLNTEAFF. Here the CDR3 DNA reads TGCGCCAGCAGCCAAGAGGGGTACAGGGTATTGAACACTGAAGCTTTCTTT. The J gene is TRBJ1-1, the V gene TRBV4-3, with TRBD1 as a possible D gene (6 bases). Trimming cost V 0 bases and J 0 bases, with 14 bases left between them. The CDR3 contains 17 residues. Germline-derived CDR1 and CDR2 are LGHNA and YSLEER.

J is TRBJ1-1 and V is TRBV27; 7 bases are shared with TRBD1. The CDR3 runs to 15 residues. CDR1 is MNHEY and CDR2 is SMNVEV in the germline V gene (reference sequence). V was clipped by 4 bases and J by 0 bases; unmatched bases: 5. CDR3 protein: CASSSTGVMNTEAFF. The CDR3 DNA sequence: TGTGCCAGCAGTTCAACAGGGGTCATGAACACTGAAGCTTTCTTT.

The genes are TRBV29-1 and TRBJ2-2; D might be TRBD2 (6 bases). The CDR3 extends over 13 amino acids. Germline-derived CDR1 and CDR2 are SQVTM and ANQGSEA. Between the trimmed V and J ends, which lost 1 base and 7 bases, there was a span of 10 bases. CDR3 in amino acids: CSVEGRGSGELFF. The CDR3 nucleotides read TGCAGCGTTGAAGGGCGGGGTAGCGGGGAGCTGTTTTTT.

V and J are TRBV29-1 and TRBJ1-2; D remains ambiguous. The germline V and J ends were trimmed by 0 bases and 7 bases, with 9 bases remaining between them. The CDR3 extends over 12 amino acids. Germline V gene data show CDR1 as SQVTM and CDR2 as ANQGSEA. In nucleotides, the CDR3 is TGCAGCGTTGAAGATGTACGTCCTGGCTACACCTTC. Its translation is CSVEDVRPGYTF.

This clonotype turned up a few times. The rearrangement links TRBV5-6 to TRBJ1-6; a weak D match, TRBD1 (5 bases). The ends were cut back, 3 bases at V and 14 bases at J, with 12 bases in the middle. The CDR3 consists of 12 residues. Germline CDR1 and CDR2: SGHDT and YYEEEE. This CDR3 reads CASSSWGVTLHF. CDR3 sequence (DNA): TGTGCCAGCAGCTCATGGGGGGTAACCCTCCACTTT.

The V and J genes are TRBV4-3 and TRBJ2-1; a weak D match, TRBD2 (6 bases). The CDR3 totals 12 residues. Per the germline V gene, CDR1 is LGHNA and CDR2 is YSLEER. Trimming cost V 5 bases and J 9 bases, with 11 bases left between them. The CDR3 region is CASSKAGSEQFF. The CDR3, as DNA: TGCGCCAGCAGCAAAGCGGGTTCTGAGCAGTTCTTC.

This sequence joins TRBV7-2 and TRBJ2-3, with unresolved D. V was shortened by 3 bases and J by 5 bases, with 6 bases between the two germline ends. CDR1 is SGHTA, CDR2 FQGNSA, per germline. This CDR3 spans 12 amino acids. The CDR3 sequence is CASSFLRDTQYF. In DNA form, the CDR3 reads TGTGCCAGCAGCTTCCTACGAGATACGCAGTATTTT.

The chain joins TRBV12-3 or TRBV12-4 to TRBJ2-1; 12 bases match TRBD2. The CDR3 runs 16 residues. Unmatched junction bases numbered 12, after V lost 8 bases and J lost 7 bases. The CDR3 is CASANLPGLAGNEQFF. In DNA, the CDR3 is TGTGCCAGCGCCAACCTGCCAGGACTAGCGGGGAATGAGCAGTTCTTC.

A few counts support this clonotype. The rearrangement joins TRBV20-1 to TRBJ2-7; D remains unclear. Germline V CDR1 and CDR2: DFQATT, SNEGSKA (reference sequence). V was trimmed by 0 bases and J by 2 bases, leaving 11 bases between them. The CDR3 consists of 14 residues. The CDR3 loop reads CSARESAGPYEQYF. CDR3 nucleotides: TGCAGTGCTAGAGAGTCGGCAGGACCCTACGAGCAGTACTTC.

V usage is TRBV11-2 and J usage is TRBJ2-7; D not certain. Germline CDR1 SGHAT, CDR2 FQNNGV. The CDR3 sequence is 14 residues long. V lost 1 base and J 4 bases, leaving 11 bases between the germline ends. The CDR3 DNA reads TGTGCCAGCAGCTTAGCCCCGCTTGGATACGAGCAGTACGTC. Its translation: CASSLAPLGYEQYV.

This clonotype was seen only a few times. The J gene is TRBJ2-7, the V gene TRBV12-3 or TRBV12-4; a possible D gene is TRBD1 (6 bases). With 1 base removed from V and 4 bases from J, the gap between germline ends came to 8 bases. This CDR3 contains 13 residues. Written as DNA, the CDR3 is TGTGCCAGCAGTTTAGATCAGGGGTACGAGCAGTACGTC. Amino acids: CASSLDQGYEQYV.